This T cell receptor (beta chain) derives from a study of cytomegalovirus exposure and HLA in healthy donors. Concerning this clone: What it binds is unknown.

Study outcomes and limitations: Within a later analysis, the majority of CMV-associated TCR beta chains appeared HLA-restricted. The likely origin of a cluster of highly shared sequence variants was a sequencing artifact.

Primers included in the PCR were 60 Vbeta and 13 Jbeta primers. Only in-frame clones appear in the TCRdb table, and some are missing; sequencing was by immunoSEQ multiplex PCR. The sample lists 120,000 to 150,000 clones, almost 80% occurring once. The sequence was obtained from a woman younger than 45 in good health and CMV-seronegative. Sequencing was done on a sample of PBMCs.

The CDR3 DNA is TGTGCCAGCAGCCCCGGGACTATGGTTTCCTACGAGCAGTACTTC. It codes for CASSPGTMVSYEQYF. The rearrangement joins TRBV27 to TRBJ2-7, with 7 bases aligning to TRBD2. The trim removed 6 bases at V and 1 base at J, leaving 9 bases unmatched. This CDR3 comprises 15 residues. CDR1 and CDR2 (germline): MNHEY, SMNVEV (reference sequence).